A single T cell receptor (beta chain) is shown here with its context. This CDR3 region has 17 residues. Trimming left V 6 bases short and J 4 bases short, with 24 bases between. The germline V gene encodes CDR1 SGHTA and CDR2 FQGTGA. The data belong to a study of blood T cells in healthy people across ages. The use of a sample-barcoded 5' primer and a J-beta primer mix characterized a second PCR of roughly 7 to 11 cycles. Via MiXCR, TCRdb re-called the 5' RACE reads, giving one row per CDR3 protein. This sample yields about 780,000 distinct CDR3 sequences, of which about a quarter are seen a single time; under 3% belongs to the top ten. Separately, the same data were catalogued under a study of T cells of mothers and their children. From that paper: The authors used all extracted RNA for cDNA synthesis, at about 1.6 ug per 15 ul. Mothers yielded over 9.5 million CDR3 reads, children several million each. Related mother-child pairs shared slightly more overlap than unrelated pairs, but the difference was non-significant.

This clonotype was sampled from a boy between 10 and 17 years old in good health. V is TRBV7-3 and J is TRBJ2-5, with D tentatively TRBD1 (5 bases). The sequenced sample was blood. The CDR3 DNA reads TGTGCCAGCAGTCCTCCTCACCTAGGGGATTTCGGAGAGACCCAGTACTTC. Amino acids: CASSPPHLGDFGETQYF.